This T cell receptor (beta chain) was obtained from a study of Ad26.COV2.S vaccination and SARS-CoV-2 variants. Specified treatment: around 19 received Ad26.COV2.S at low or high dose, single or two shots; several received placebo; per-sample allocation not given. Day 63 after the first injection of vaccine or placebo was the sampling time. In Boston, an adult donor aged 18-55 years took part. Sequencing used immunoSEQ multiplex PCR; TCRdb keeps in-frame clones, though not all of them. The table has some 300,000 clones, just under 85% seen once. With V trimmed by 5 bases and J by 3 bases, 6 bases remained unmatched. Germline V CDR1 and CDR2: SEHNR, FQNEAQ (reference sequence). The CDR3 totals 14 residues.

The receptor was derived from a person aged 18-60 years who received the Ad26.COV2.S COVID-19 vaccine or a placebo. Sequenced material: peripheral blood, taken in a trial of Ad26.COV2.S vaccine versus placebo. The chain links TRBV7-9 to TRBJ2-7; 8 positions agree with TRBD1. Here the CDR3 DNA reads TGTGCCAGCAGCCCAGGGGGCAGGGGCTACGAGCAGTACTTC. Residues: CASSPGGRGYEQYF.